These 21 T cell receptor beta chains originate from one sample sequenced in a study of T cells in Graves' hyperthyroidism and ophthalmopathy. TCR beta CDR3 sequences were amplified from RNA transcripts. The HTBI primer set drove a first-round RT-PCR of the TCR CDR3. Via MiXCR, TCRdb re-called the multiplex PCR reads, giving one row per CDR3 protein. The sample contains around 60,000 distinct CDR3 sequences, about 50% of which appear only once. The sample taken for sequencing was blood. Receptor source: a woman aged 25 to 39 with Graves' ophthalmopathy.

This clonotype was detected ten times or more. CDR3 sequence: CAITAGVNTEAFF. The CDR3 DNA sequence: TGTGCCATCACGGCAGGGGTGAACACTGAAGCTTTCTTT. The rearrangement joins TRBV10-3 to TRBJ1-1, with a weak D call TRBD1 (6 bases). There are 13 residues in the CDR3. Germline CDR1 reads ENHRY; CDR2 reads SYGVKD. Trimming shortened V by 7 bases and J by 0 bases, and 9 bases separated the two germline ends.

This clonotype has at least ten counts. The rearrangement joins TRBV28 to TRBJ1-1, with D uncertain. The germline V and J ends were trimmed by 1 base and 5 bases, with 5 bases remaining between them. Germline loops: CDR1 MDHEN, CDR2 SYDVKM. The CDR3 is made up of 12 amino acids. The CDR3 reads CASSLSGTEAFF. The CDR3 nucleotides read TGTGCCAGCAGTTTATCTGGAACTGAAGCTTTCTTT.

The chain employs TRBV14 and TRBJ2-7; TRBD2 matches at 8 bases. CDR1 is SGHDN, CDR2 FVKESK, per germline. The V and J ends lost 4 bases and 6 bases, in that order; junction bases with no gene match: 11. The CDR3 has 15 residues. The CDR3 protein is CASSPRGVLASEQYF. The CDR3 region has the DNA TGTGCCAGCAGCCCGCGGGGGGTTCTAGCATCCGAGCAGTACTTC.

The rearrangement joins TRBV7-9 to TRBJ2-7; the D gene is possibly TRBD2 (5 bases). There are 13 residues in the CDR3. Germline assignment: CDR1 SEHNR and CDR2 FQNEAQ (reference sequence). V was trimmed by 10 bases and J by 2 bases, leaving 15 bases between them. In nucleotides, the CDR3 is TGTGCCACTCCCACTGGGAGCGCCTACGAGCAGTACTTC. Translating it yields CATPTGSAYEQYF.

The rearrangement links TRBV20-1 to TRBJ2-5, with a possible D match to TRBD1 (6 bases). From germline, CDR1 is DFQATT and CDR2 SNEGSKA (reference sequence). There are 13 residues in the CDR3. Trimming pared 3 bases from V and 5 bases from J, leaving 13 bases between. CDR3 amino acids: CSASFWGLETQYF. Here the CDR3 DNA reads TGCAGTGCTAGTTTTTGGGGGCTTGAGACCCAGTACTTC.

V gene TRBV10-3 combines with J gene TRBJ2-7; D might be TRBD1 or TRBD2, each matching 5 bases. This CDR3 spans 14 amino acids. From germline, CDR1 is ENHRY and CDR2 SYGVKD. V lost 8 bases and J 2 bases, leaving 16 bases between the germline ends. The CDR3 loop is CAISTGRCAYEQYF. CDR3 nucleotide sequence: TGTGCCATCTCCACGGGGCGGTGCGCCTACGAGCAGTACTTC.

The chain couples TRBV7-8 to TRBJ2-7; tentatively, D is TRBD2 (6 bases). The CDR3 sequence is 14 residues long. Germline V lookup: CDR1 SGHVS, CDR2 FQNEAQ. Trimming removed 6 bases at V and 0 bases at J, with 12 bases between. This CDR3 reads CASRPLADSYEQYF. CDR3 coding DNA: TGTGCCAGCAGGCCGTTAGCGGACTCCTACGAGCAGTACTTC.

Regarding this clonotype: Since no conserved phenylalanine or tryptophan closes the CDR3, a read error is the likely cause. CDR3 sequence reads: CASGYHKNTGELFL. CDR3 nucleotide sequence: TGTGCCAGCGGCTACCATAAGAACACCGGGGAGCTGTTTCTT. This chain connects TRBV7-9 to TRBJ2-2, with unresolved D. The CDR3 is 14 amino acids. V dropped 8 bases and J dropped 1 base, with 11 bases sitting between them. Germline lookup yields CDR1 SEHNR and CDR2 FQNEAQ (reference sequence).

The chain is built from TRBV27 and TRBJ1-5; TRBD1 agrees at 7 bases. Looked up from germline, CDR1 is MNHEY and CDR2 is SMNVEV (reference sequence). This CDR3 has 15 residues. J lost 10 bases, V lost 2 bases, and 11 bases had no gene match. CDR3 residues: CASSLNSQGVGPQHF. The CDR3 DNA reads TGTGCCAGCAGTTTAAATAGTCAGGGGGTCGGTCCCCAGCATTTT.

The chain has TRBV5-1 and TRBJ1-5; 7 bases match TRBD1. The CDR3 sequence is 15 residues long. Germline V gene sequence: CDR1 SGHRS, CDR2 YFSETQ. V was clipped by 2 bases and J by 11 bases; unmatched bases: 13. The DNA of the CDR3 is TGCGCCAGCAGCTTTGACGGGACAGCCTTTGAGGCCCAGCATTTT. Its translation: CASSFDGTAFEAQHF. Looking up the rest from reference TRBV5-1 and TRBJ1-5 gives the full variable domain: KAGVTQTPRYLIKTRGQQVTLSCSPISGHRSVSWYQQTPGQGLQFLFEYFSETQRNKGNFPGRFSGRQFSNSRSEMNVSTLELGDSALYLCASSFDGTAFEAQHFGDGTRLSIL.

In the case of this clonotype: One end of the junction fails to match germline, which may point to a read error. The rearrangement uses TRBV10-3 and TRBJ1-5, with no clear D. The CDR3 covers 16 residues. CDR1 is ENHRY and CDR2 is SYGVKD in the germline V gene. DNA of the CDR3: TGTGCCAGCAGTGAGTCTGGGATAGGGAGTAATCAGCCCCAGCATTTT. Its translation is CASSESGIGSNQPQHF.

This clonotype was recorded many times. V and J are TRBV5-8 and TRBJ1-4; D not resolved. Trimming removed 0 bases at V and 0 bases at J, with 12 bases between. In germline, CDR1 is SGHTS, CDR2 YDEGEE. The CDR3 extends over 17 amino acids. The CDR3 bases are TGTGCCAGCAGCTTGGCCGAGGCGAACGCAACTAATGAAAAACTGTTTTTT. As protein: CASSLAEANATNEKLFF.

The rearrangement links TRBV20-1 to TRBJ1-2; 9 bases match TRBD1. Germline values: CDR1 DFQATT, CDR2 SNEGSKA (reference sequence). V lost 0 bases to trimming and J lost 6 bases; unmatched junction nucleotides: 5. CDR3 length: 14 residues. The CDR3 loop is CSARDLTGGHGYTF. CDR3 nucleotides: TGCAGTGCTAGAGATCTCACAGGGGGCCATGGCTACACCTTC.

In this sample, this clonotype turned up many times. The rearrangement joins TRBV20-1 to TRBJ2-1; D is unclear. Per germline, CDR1 DFQATT and CDR2 SNEGSKA (reference sequence). This CDR3 is built from 14 residues. V dropped 0 bases and J dropped 5 bases, with 11 bases sitting between them. CDR3 amino acids: CSARDLADHNEQFF. The CDR3 DNA is TGCAGTGCTAGAGATCTCGCGGACCACAATGAGCAGTTCTTC.

This clonotype has at least ten counts. V and J are TRBV6-1 and TRBJ2-3, with TRBD1 identical over 7 bases. CDR1 and CDR2 (germline): MNHNS, SASEGT. The length of the CDR3 is 16 residues. V was pared by 2 bases and J by 4 bases, with 9 bases of the junction left unmatched. The CDR3 here is CASSELDRRPSDTQYF. CDR3 DNA sequence: TGTGCCAGCAGTGAATTGGACAGGCGCCCGTCAGATACGCAGTATTTT.

The chain combines TRBV7-9 with TRBJ2-7; no reliable D call. Per the germline V gene, CDR1 is SEHNR and CDR2 is FQNEAQ (reference sequence). V was pared by 2 bases and J by 0 bases, with 17 bases between. CDR3 length equals 17 residues. The DNA for the CDR3 is TGTGCCAGCAGCTTAAGCACTTCCCCCGCGAGCTCCTACGAGCAGTACTTC. This translates into CASSLSTSPASSYEQYF.

The chain has TRBV7-9 and TRBJ1-1; no clear D gene. CDR3 length equals 15 residues. Trimming removed 6 bases from V and 5 bases from J, with 19 bases in between. Per the germline V gene, CDR1 is SEHNR and CDR2 is FQNEAQ (reference sequence). CDR3 sequence (DNA): TGTGCCAGCAGTCGAATAGCGGGAGGAGAGACTGAAGCTTTCTTT. Translating gives CASSRIAGGETEAFF.

Worth noting for this clonotype: This may stem from a read error, because a much larger clone lies one nucleotide away. This chain joins TRBV14 and TRBJ1-4, with 7 positions matching TRBD1. The CDR3 runs to 18 residues. The junction had 14 bases not matched to a gene; V was cut back by 4 bases and J by 3 bases. CDR1 and CDR2 from the germline V gene are SGHDN and FVKESK. CDR3 region: CASSPEVHRQGSNEKLFF. Written as DNA, the CDR3 is TGTGCCAGCAGCCCCGAGGTCCACAGACAGGGATCTAATGAAAAACTGTTTTTT.

This clonotype showed up many times. This sequence joins TRBV3-1 and TRBJ2-7; perhaps TRBD1 as D (6 bases). This CDR3 contains 15 residues. V was pared by 3 bases and J by 3 bases, with 15 bases between. Germline V gene sequence: CDR1 LGHDT, CDR2 YNNKEL (reference sequence). The CDR3 here is CASSQDPGHGYEQYF. The CDR3 DNA follows: TGTGCCAGCAGCCAGGATCCGGGACATGGCTACGAGCAGTACTTC.

The V call is TRBV5-6, the J call TRBJ2-2; D might be TRBD2 (6 bases). Trimming removed 3 bases from V and 7 bases from J, with 13 bases in between. This CDR3 comprises 14 residues. Germline CDR1 is SGHDT and CDR2 is YYEEEE. DNA for the CDR3: TGTGCCAGCAGCTCCAACGGGGGAGGCGGGGAGCTGTTTTTT. It translates to CASSSNGGGGELFF.

The rearrangement links TRBV7-9 to TRBJ2-7; 15 bases align to TRBD2. From germline, CDR1 is SEHNR and CDR2 FQNEAQ (reference sequence). V trimming: 4 bases; J trimming: 5 bases; junction bases outside the gene matches: 3. There are 15 residues in the CDR3. The CDR3 DNA follows: TGTGCCAGCAGCTCGGGACTAGCGGGAGGACACGAGCAGTACTTC. Protein sequence: CASSSGLAGGHEQYF.